Included here is one T cell receptor beta chain sequence, with context. Measured with immunoSEQ multiplex PCR; TCRdb has only the in-frame clones, and not every one. Among about 100,000 clones, about 96% were seen once, and the ten largest hold roughly 0.35%. The sample is drawn from a study of technical replicates of blood from several donors. Between the trimmed V and J ends, which lost 3 bases and 7 bases, there was a span of 10 bases. CDR1 and CDR2 from the germline V gene are PRHDT and FYEKMQ (reference sequence). This CDR3 is 13 amino acids long. The sample was T cells isolated from PBMCs. The chain recombines TRBV13 with TRBJ1-5; possible D gene TRBD1, 6 bases. The TCR originated in a human donor in good health. CDR3 region: CASSLGHSQPQHF. The DNA for the CDR3 is TGTGCCAGCAGCTTGGGACACTCACAGCCCCAGCATTTT.